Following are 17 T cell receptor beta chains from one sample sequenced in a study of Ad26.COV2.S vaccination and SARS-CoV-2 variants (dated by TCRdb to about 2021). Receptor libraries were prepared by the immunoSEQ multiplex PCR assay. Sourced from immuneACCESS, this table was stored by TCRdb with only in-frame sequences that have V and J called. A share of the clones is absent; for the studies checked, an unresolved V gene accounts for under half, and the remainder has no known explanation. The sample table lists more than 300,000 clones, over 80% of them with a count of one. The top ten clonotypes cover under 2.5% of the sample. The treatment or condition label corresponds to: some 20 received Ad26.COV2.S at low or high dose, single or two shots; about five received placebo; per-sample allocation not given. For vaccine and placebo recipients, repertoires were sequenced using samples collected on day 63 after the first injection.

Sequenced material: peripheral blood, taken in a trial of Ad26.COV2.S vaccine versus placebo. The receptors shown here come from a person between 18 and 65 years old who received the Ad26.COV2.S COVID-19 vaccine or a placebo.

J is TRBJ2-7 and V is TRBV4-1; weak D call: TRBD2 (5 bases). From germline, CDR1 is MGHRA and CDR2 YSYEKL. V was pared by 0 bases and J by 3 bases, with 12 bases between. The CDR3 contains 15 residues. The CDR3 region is CASSQDPQRLYEQYF. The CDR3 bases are TGCGCCAGCAGCCAAGATCCGCAGCGGCTCTACGAGCAGTACTTC.

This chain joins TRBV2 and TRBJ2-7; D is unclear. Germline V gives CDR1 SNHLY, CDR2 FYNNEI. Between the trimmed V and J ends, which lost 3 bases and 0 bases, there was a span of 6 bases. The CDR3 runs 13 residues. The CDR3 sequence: CASSDTFSYEQYF. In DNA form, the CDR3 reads TGTGCCAGCAGTGACACCTTCTCCTACGAGCAGTACTTC. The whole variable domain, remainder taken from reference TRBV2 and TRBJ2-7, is EPEVTQTPSHQVTQMGQEVILRCVPISNHLYFYWYRQILGQKVEFLVSFYNNEISEKSEIFDDQFSVERPDGSNFTLKIRSTKLEDSAMYFCASSDTFSYEQYFGPGTRLTVT.

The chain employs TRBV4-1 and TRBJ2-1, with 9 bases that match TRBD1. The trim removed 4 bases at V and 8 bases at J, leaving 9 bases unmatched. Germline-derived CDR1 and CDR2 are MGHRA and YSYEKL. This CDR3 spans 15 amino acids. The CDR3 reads CASSLSGQGGDEQFF. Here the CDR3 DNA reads TGCGCCAGCAGCCTATCGGGACAGGGTGGCGATGAGCAGTTCTTC.

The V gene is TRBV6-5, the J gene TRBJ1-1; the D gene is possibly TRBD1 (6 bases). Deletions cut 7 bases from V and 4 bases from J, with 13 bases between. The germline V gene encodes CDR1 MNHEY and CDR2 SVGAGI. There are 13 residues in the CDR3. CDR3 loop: CASTGETSTEAFF. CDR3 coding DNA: TGTGCCAGCACAGGGGAAACGAGCACTGAAGCTTTCTTT.

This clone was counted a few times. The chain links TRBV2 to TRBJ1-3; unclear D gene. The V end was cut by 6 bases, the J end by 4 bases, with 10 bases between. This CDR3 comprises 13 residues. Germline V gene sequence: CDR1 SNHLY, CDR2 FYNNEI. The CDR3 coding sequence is TGTGCCAGCAGGCCGGACGGAGGAAACACCATATATTTT. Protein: CASRPDGGNTIYF.

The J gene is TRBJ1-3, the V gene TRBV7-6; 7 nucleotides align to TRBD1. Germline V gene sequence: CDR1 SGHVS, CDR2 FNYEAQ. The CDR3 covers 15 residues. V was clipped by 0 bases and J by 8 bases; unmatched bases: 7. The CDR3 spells CASSLADNQGDTIYF. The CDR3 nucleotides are TGTGCCAGCAGCTTAGCGGATAACCAGGGGGACACCATATATTTT.

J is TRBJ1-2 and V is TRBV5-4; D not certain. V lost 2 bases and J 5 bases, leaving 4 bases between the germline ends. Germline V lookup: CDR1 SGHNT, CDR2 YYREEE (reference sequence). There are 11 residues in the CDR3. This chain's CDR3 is CASSFRYGYTF. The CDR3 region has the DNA TGTGCCAGCAGCTTCCGATATGGCTACACCTTC. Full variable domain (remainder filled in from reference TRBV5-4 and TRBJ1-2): ETGVTQSPTHLIKTRGQQVTLRCSSQSGHNTVSWYQQALGQGPQFIFQYYREEENGRGNFPPRFSGLQFPNYSSELNVNALELDDSALYLCASSFRYGYTFGSGTRLTVV.

CDR3 loop: CASSLTALRTDHGQYF. CDR3 nucleotides: TGCGCCAGCAGCTTGACCGCACTAAGGACAGACCACGGCCAGTACTTC. The rearrangement uses TRBV5-1 and TRBJ2-5; D is possibly TRBD1 (6 bases). Trimming took off 1 base at V and 10 bases at J, with 23 bases between the two ends. The CDR3 covers 16 residues. CDR1 SGHRS and CDR2 YFSETQ come from the germline V gene.

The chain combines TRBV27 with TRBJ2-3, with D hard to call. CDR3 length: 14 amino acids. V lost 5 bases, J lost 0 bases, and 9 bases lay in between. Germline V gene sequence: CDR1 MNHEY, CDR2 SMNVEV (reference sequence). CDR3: CASSPFRSTDTQYF. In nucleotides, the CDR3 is TGTGCCAGCAGTCCGTTTAGGAGCACAGATACGCAGTATTTT.

The CDR3 coding sequence is TGTGCCAGCAGCTTAGCCCCAGGGAGTCAAGAGACCCAGTACTTC. Encoded protein: CASSLAPGSQETQYF. The V and J genes are TRBV7-7 and TRBJ2-5, with D possibly being TRBD1 or TRBD2 (5 bases each). This CDR3 spans 15 amino acids. The V gene lost 0 bases and the J gene lost 2 bases, with 10 bases spanning the gap. Germline V lookup: CDR1 SSHAT, CDR2 FNYEAQ (reference sequence).

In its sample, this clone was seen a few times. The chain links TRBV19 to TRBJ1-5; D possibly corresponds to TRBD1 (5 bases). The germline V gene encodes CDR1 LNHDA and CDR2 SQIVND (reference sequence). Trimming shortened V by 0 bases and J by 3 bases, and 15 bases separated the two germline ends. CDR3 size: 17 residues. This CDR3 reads CASSIDLAGILNQPQHF. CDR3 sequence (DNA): TGTGCCAGTAGTATAGACCTCGCAGGGATTCTCAATCAGCCCCAGCATTTT.

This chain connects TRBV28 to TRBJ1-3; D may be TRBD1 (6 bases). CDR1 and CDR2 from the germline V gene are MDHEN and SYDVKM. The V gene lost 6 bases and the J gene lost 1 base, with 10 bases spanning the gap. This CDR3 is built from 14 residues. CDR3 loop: CASRLRGSGNTIYF. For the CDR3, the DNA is TGTGCCAGCAGACTCAGGGGATCTGGAAACACCATATATTTT.

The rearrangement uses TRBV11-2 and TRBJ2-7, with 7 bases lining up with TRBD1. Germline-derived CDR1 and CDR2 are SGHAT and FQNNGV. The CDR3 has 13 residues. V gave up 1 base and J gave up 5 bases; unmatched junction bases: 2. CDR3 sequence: CASSLGGGHEQYF. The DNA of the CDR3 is TGTGCCAGCAGCTTAGGAGGGGGCCACGAGCAGTACTTC.

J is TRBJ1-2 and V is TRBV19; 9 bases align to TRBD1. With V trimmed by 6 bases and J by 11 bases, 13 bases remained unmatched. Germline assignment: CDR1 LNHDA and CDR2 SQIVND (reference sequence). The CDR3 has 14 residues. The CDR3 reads CASSQQGASKRYTF. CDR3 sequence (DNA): TGTGCCAGTAGCCAACAGGGGGCGAGTAAAAGGTACACCTTC. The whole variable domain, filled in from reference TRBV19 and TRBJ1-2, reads DGGITQSPKYLFRKEGQNVTLSCEQNLNHDAMYWYRQDPGQGLRLIYYSQIVNDFQKGDIAEGYSVSREKKESFPLTVTSAQKNPTAFYLCASSQQGASKRYTFGSGTRLTVV.

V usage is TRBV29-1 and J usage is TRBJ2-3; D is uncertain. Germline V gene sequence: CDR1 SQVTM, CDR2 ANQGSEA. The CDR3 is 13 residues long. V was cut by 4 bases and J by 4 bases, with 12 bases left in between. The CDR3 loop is CSVVEYEADTQYF. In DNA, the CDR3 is TGCAGCGTTGTGGAATATGAGGCAGATACGCAGTATTTT.

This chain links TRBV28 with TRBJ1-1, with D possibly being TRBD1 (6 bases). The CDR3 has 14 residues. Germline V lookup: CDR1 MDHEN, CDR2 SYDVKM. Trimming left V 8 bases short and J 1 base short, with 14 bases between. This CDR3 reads CASSPQGGNTEAFF. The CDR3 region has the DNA TGTGCCAGCTCGCCACAGGGAGGGAACACTGAAGCTTTCTTT.

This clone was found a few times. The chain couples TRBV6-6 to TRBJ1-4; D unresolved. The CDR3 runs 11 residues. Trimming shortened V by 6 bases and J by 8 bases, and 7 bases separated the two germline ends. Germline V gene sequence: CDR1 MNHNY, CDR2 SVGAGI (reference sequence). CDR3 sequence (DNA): TGTGCCAGCAGGACCCGGGAAAAACTGTTTTTT. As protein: CASRTREKLFF.